This TCR beta chain is from a study of Graves' ophthalmopathy and Graves' hyperthyroidism. The study's findings and limits: Blood also held most thyroid clonotypes expanded above 0.001 frequency.

Deletions cut 1 base from V and 7 bases from J, with 11 bases between. The CDR3 has 14 amino acids. RNA served as the template for amplifying TCR beta CDR3 regions. RT-PCR was first run with HTBI primers, then multiplex PCR in a second round. MiXCR, run by TCRdb on the multiplex PCR reads, gives a single entry per CDR3 protein. This sample yields approximately 500,000 distinct CDR3 sequences, of which around 15% are seen a single time; approximately 9.8% belongs to the top ten. Ophthalmopathy in the donors was of moderate-to-severe activity, with CAS ≥3, NOSPECS ≥4 and duration under 3 months. Clinical symptoms, serum thyroxine, TRAb, thyroid ultrasound and orbital computed tomography were relied on for diagnosis. PBMCs were isolated by Ficoll-Paque density gradient centrifugation, using about 9.5 ml of fresh peripheral blood as the starting material. This clonotype was seen at least ten times. Its antigen is undetermined.

The source is a woman aged 25 to 39 with Graves' ophthalmopathy. The gene calls are TRBV12-3 or TRBV12-4 and TRBJ1-5; a possible D gene is TRBD1 (5 bases). The sequencing sample was made of blood. The CDR3 bases are TGTGCCAGCAGTTTAGATGGGGGGTGGCAGCCCCAGCATTTT. This translates into CASSLDGGWQPQHF.